Reported below is one T cell receptor beta chain. Its antigen target is currently unknown. The sample holds no much larger clone one base away, and base qualities are not on file. The cohort consisted of 666 healthy bone marrow donors. All cohort members were sampled while nominally healthy, although unrecorded immune exposures were likely present. The donor was CMV seronegative and belonged to the group of several hundred seronegative cohort members. A peripheral blood sample was provided by each donor, and peripheral blood mononuclear cells were used for TCR beta sequencing. Genomic DNA was extracted from the blood cell samples with the Qiagen DNeasy Blood Extraction Kit. The record originates from a study of cytomegalovirus exposure and HLA in healthy donors (TCRdb year 2017). A note on the overall study: According to an earlier analysis of 550 to 750 of the donors, 150 million to 200 million T cells yielded some 120 million unique TCR beta sequences and more than 250 Gb of sequence data. Roughly 320 gigabases of sequencing data and roughly 81 million unique TCR sequences made up an early release that covered approximately 650 HLA-typed donors. The genetic ancestry cluster associated with self-reported Caucasian donors included roughly 84% of the roughly 400 genotyped donors. The study aimed to test whether signatures of past pathogen exposure could be identified by cataloging public T cell receptors. The study used immunosequencing to profile the T cell repertoires of about 670 subjects and linked those repertoires to cytomegalovirus serostatus. A separate validation cohort of approximately 120 different subjects was used in addition to the 666-subject first cohort. High-throughput TCR immunosequencing, statistical association of individual TCRs with disease status, and machine learning were combined to predict cytomegalovirus infection status. In a later analysis, previously published TCR beta repertoires from 666 donors were re-analyzed and high-resolution HLA genotyping was added so that TCR occurrence patterns could be studied. The later analysis used no new phenotypic data to find candidate immune exposures, relying instead on TCR beta sequences and their occurrence across donors. In an earlier analysis of about 590 of the donors, high-throughput TCR beta sequencing was used to judge whether each TCR beta V gene segment behaved as functional or pseudogenic. Donor age, sex, ethnicity and CMV serostatus were compiled alongside the repertoire data. A later genetic analysis took genome-wide SNP genotypes for about three fifths of the roughly 670 donors and used that subset as a discovery cohort. Every repertoire in the discovery cohort had been generated on one and the same sequencing platform. Class I and class II HLA loci were covered by the typing at four-digit resolution. Typing coverage varied by locus: roughly 629-640 donors for A, B, C, DRB1 and DQB1; roughly 500 for DQA1; 606 for DPA1; around 490 for DPB1. Roughly 5 DR-DQ haplotypes were handled as single units for association and clustering, since linkage in the cohort was strong. Among some 410 genotyped donors of the cohort, an average of approximately 200,000 unique TCR beta nucleotide sequences was sequenced per donor, of which about 19% were non-productive. Paper-wide results and their limitations: A further reported finding was that TCR beta sequences accurately predicted the HLA-A and HLA-B alleles for most subjects in the first cohort. In a later genetic analysis, a missense DCLRE1C variant was associated with V-gene and J-gene trimming of TCR beta chains, and the association was replicated in an independent cohort. At a false discovery rate of 0.05, a later analysis linked 16,951 TCR beta sequences to specific HLA alleles. While some public TCRs were present in many individuals, most TCR sequences turned up only very rarely across donors. In both the original and validation cohorts, the classifier was reported to diagnose cytomegalovirus status with high specificity and sensitivity. In a later analysis, TCR association rates were found to vary across HLA loci, with the most associated TCRs seen for DRB1 alleles and the fewest for HLA-C alleles. Assigning TCR associations to individual alleles was difficult when HLA alleles, especially DR and DQ, strongly co-occurred. According to a later analysis, most CMV-associated TCR beta chains appeared to be HLA-restricted, and the HLA associations seemed to be driven largely by CMV exposure. The 87-base-pair reads could not distinguish some IMGT-functional V segments, including TRBV6-2 and TRBV6-3, so those segments were excluded. According to a later genetic analysis, donors in an Asian-associated ancestry cluster had fewer N-insertions in productive TCRs than the approximately 700-donor mean. A few of the identified cytomegalovirus-associated TCR beta chains were confirmed in vitro to be specific for cytomegalovirus antigens. Because counts were too low, seventeen rarely observed V segments, including chromosome 9 orphons, were excluded from the earlier analysis of a few hundred of the donors. A cluster of highly shared sequence variants was judged likely to represent a technical artifact of the sequencing pipeline. HLA typing was unavailable for some donors at each locus, so association tests used only the typed subset. A later analysis found that HLA-associated TCR beta chains were more clonally expanded and had lower generation probabilities than equally common non-associated chains. Roughly uniform sequencing depth across donors was assumed in presence/absence analyses, although this assumption may not hold. An earlier analysis of several hundred of the donors showed that most TCR beta V segments appeared in productive rearrangements either about 90% or about 30% of the time, which broadly matched IMGT annotations. The authors suggested that the approach could potentially be generalized to other disease states and immunological phenotypes. Only TCR beta chains were sequenced in this cohort, and the absence of alpha or paired-chain data limited detectable features. Several of the top co-occurrence clusters appeared to be linked to parvovirus B19, influenza, CMV and Epstein-Barr virus, according to a later analysis. The study listed approximately 150 TCR beta chains as associated with cytomegalovirus. Correlated functional status among segregating V segments might reflect linkage disequilibrium, but an unknown experimental factor could not be ruled out. Immune exposure information for the cohort was limited to CMV serostatus.

The library came from the immunoSEQ multiplex PCR assay. For the multiplex PCR, a mixture combining 60 forward primers for TCR Vbeta segments and 13 reverse primers for TCR Jbeta segments was used. The CDR3 region of rearranged TCR beta genes was amplified from genomic DNA with a multiplex PCR assay. The amplified TCR beta libraries were sequenced on the Illumina HiSeq System as 87-base-pair reads. Processing in the source paper ran as follows. A later analysis tallied approximately 87 million unique TCR beta chains across the 640 or so repertoires, and around 9.9 million of those chains were shared by two or more donors. A nearest-neighbor algorithm error-corrected the raw reads and collapsed the reads into unique sequences, merging closely related sequences to remove PCR and sequencing errors. To assign V, D and J gene segments, CDR3 sequences were aligned to IMGT reference sequences. Each retained sequence needed at least a six-nucleotide match to both a V gene segment and a J gene segment. Rearrangements were called productive when the CDR3 lacked stop codons and stayed in frame with V and J; all others were non-productive. Following IMGT convention, CDR3 was defined as the stretch from the second conserved V-encoded cysteine to the conserved J-encoded phenylalanine. Sequences without an unambiguous match to a single V gene segment were excluded from the earlier analysis of approximately 600 of the donors. An earlier analysis of several hundred of the donors called V segments functional above 56.7% productive rearrangements and segregating when the between-donor standard deviation exceeded 5%. A statistical classification framework was built for diagnosing cytomegalovirus status from the catalog of TCR beta chain sequences. V and J gene assignment, in a later analysis, came from comparing TCR nucleotide sequences with IMGT/GENE-DB human TR gene sequences. In a later analysis, CDR3 sequences and most-parsimonious VDJ recombination scenarios were assigned using the TCRdist pipeline. In a later analysis, each TCR beta chain was defined by its CDR3 amino acid sequence together with its V-gene family, and reads lacking a unique V-gene family were excluded. In a later analysis, around 600 highly shared, low-generation-probability nucleotide sequences were removed to address suspected cross-contamination and a sequencing artifact. In a later analysis, a clonal expansion index was calculated for each public chain from normalized within-repertoire ranks of inferred template counts. In a later analysis, generation probabilities were computed with a VDJ recombination model fitted to out-of-frame rearrangements, and the resulting probabilities were checked against IGoR. In a later analysis, TCR-TCR, TCR-HLA and TCR-CMV co-occurrence was scored with hypergeometric tests, and a repertoire-size bias correction was applied to TCR pairs. To estimate false discovery rates, a later analysis permuted the HLA or CMV assignments 20 times. In a later analysis, co-occurring TCRs were grouped using DBSCAN, and TCRdist sequence similarity was added for clustering within HLA-allele-positive subsets. Repertoires with fewer than 30,000 or more than 120,000 public chains were left out of co-occurrence clustering, as were several repertoires with anomalous nucleotide sharing. TCRdb carries this immuneACCESS record with in-frame sequences only. Its versions omit some clonotypes, under half of them owing to an unresolved V gene in the studies checked, with the rest unexplained. V, J and clone size derive from that table, while D and trimming were established from the DNA sequence. The sample records some 210,000 clones, more than 75% of which are singletons. Of the sample, 1% to 1.5% is held by the ten largest clones.

From the cysteine up to the phenylalanine, the CDR3 has a length of 14 residues. CDR3 DNA only is kept here, 42 bases in frame from base 1. V and J are trimmed by 5 bases and 4 bases, and the gene matches miss 6 bases of the junction. CDR1 is given as MNHEY and CDR2 as SVGAGI, both from the germline V gene. The source of this sequence is a young man in good health and CMV-seronegative. The chain links TRBV6-5 with TRBJ1-1, with TRBD1 matching 8 junction bases. The sequenced sample consisted of PBMCs. CDR3 sequence: CASSTGGGGTEAFF. The sequenced DNA: TGTGCCAGCAGTACAGGGGGGGGAGGCACTGAAGCTTTCTTT.